This section outlines one T cell receptor beta chain sequence together with its context. Its antigen is not known. These data are taken from a study of cytomegalovirus exposure and HLA in healthy donors. Findings and caveats of the study: Excluded were some V segments that proved indistinguishable, including TRBV6-2 and TRBV6-3. A later analysis appeared to link common viral pathogens to several of the most significant clusters. In a later analysis, productive TCRs from donors in an Asian-associated ancestry cluster reportedly carried fewer N-insertions than the cohort mean.

The V gene lost 4 bases and the J gene lost 2 bases, with 18 bases spanning the gap. The germline gives CDR1 MNHEY, CDR2 SMNVEV (reference sequence). The CDR3 contains 16 residues. Primers for the PCR totalled 60 Vbeta and 13 Jbeta. The data were produced by immunoSEQ multiplex PCR, yet TCRdb's version contains in-frame clones alone and is incomplete. Among around 100,000 clones listed, around four fifths were seen once. The rearrangement joins TRBV27 to TRBJ2-7; TRBD2 is a possible D gene (6 bases). The sequence was obtained from a male donor in good health and CMV-seropositive. The source material was PBMCs. The CDR3 protein is CASSSTPGLRTYEQYF. The CDR3 nucleotides are TGTGCCAGCAGTTCGACTCCGGGACTCAGAACCTACGAGCAGTACTTC.